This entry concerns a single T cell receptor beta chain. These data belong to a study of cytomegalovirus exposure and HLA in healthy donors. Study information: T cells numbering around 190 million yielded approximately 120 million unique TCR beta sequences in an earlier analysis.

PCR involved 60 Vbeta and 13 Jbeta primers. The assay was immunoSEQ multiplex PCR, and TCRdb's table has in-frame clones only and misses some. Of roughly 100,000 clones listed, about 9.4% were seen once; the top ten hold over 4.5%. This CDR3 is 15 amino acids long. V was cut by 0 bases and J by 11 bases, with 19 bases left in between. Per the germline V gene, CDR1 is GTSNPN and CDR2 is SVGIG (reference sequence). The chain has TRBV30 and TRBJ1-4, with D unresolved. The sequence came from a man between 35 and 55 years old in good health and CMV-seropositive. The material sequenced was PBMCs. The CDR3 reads CAWSVLRISGRKLFF. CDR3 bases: TGTGCCTGGAGTGTACTAAGAATTTCGGGAAGGAAACTGTTTTTT.